This T cell receptor beta chain came from a study of blood T cell repertoires in COVID-19. Study details: Sources were T cells, B-cell-depleted T cells, or PBMCs; the material itself was cDNA or gDNA.

The authors' processing: Reference gene primer amplification yielded estimated nucleated cell counts. Sequenced by immunoSEQ multiplex PCR; TCRdb stores in-frame clones only, minus some. D and trimming were read from the DNA, whereas the V and J calls and clone size are those reported in that table. The table lists tens of thousands of clones, around 92% of them singletons. The CDR3 has 15 residues. The V gene's germline CDR1 is MNHEY and CDR2 SMNVEV (reference sequence). The junction had 5 bases not matched to a gene; V was cut back by 0 bases and J by 3 bases. Sequenced input: peripheral blood. The chain uses TRBV27 and TRBJ2-7; 7 nucleotides align to TRBD1. The source is a human donor in a cohort sampled during active COVID-19. The CDR3 here is CASSLSRGGGYEQYF. DNA of the CDR3: TGTGCCAGCAGTTTATCTCGAGGGGGCGGCTACGAGCAGTACTTC.